This T cell receptor (beta chain) was obtained from a study of cytomegalovirus exposure and HLA in healthy donors. General study findings and limits: Sequencing depth across donors, presence/absence analyses assumed, was roughly uniform. A few chains tied to CMV proved CMV antigen-specific in vitro.

From germline, CDR1 is KGHSH and CDR2 LQKENI. J gave up 4 bases and V 3 bases, and 4 bases lay outside the gene matches. The CDR3 is 14 amino acids. Concerning this clone itself: No antigen is known for it.

PCR used 60 Vbeta primers and 13 Jbeta primers. Only in-frame clones appear in the TCRdb table, and some are missing; sequencing was by immunoSEQ multiplex PCR. Of 90,000 or so clones detected, around 70% appear once; the ten largest clones hold roughly 2.8%. This TCR derives from a man aged 45-65 years in good health and CMV-seronegative. Sequencing was done on a sample of PBMCs. This sequence joins TRBV18 and TRBJ2-7; 9 nucleotides match TRBD2. Written as DNA, the CDR3 is TGTGCCAGCTCACCGGAGACTAGCGGATACGAGCAGTACTTC. It encodes CASSPETSGYEQYF.